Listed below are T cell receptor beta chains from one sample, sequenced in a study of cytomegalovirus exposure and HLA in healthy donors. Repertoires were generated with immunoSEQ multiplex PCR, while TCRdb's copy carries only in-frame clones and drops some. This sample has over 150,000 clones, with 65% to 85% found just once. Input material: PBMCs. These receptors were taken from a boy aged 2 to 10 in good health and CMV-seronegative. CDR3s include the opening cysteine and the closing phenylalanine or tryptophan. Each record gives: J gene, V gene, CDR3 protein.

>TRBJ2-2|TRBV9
CASSVGVSGATGELFF
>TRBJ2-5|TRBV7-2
CASSRGLYQETQYF
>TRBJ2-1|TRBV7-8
CASSPAARLYNEQFF
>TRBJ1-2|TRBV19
CASSIGGHYGYTF
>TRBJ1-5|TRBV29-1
CSVGGTGVNQPQHF
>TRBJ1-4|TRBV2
CASSGGGGSGIGKLFF
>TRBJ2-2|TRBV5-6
CASSWGGTGELFF
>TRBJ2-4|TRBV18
CASSPPDRGRAKNIQYF
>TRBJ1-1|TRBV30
CAWSVGPTGVNTEAFF
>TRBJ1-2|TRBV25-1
CASSPGTVNYGYTF
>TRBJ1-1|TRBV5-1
CASSSSGPGNTEAFF
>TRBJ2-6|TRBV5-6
CASSLKGDSGANVLTF
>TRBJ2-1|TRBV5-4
CASSLEGLAGGSNEQFF
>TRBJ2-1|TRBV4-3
CASSHDYRDRSIYTSYNEQFF
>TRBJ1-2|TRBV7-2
CASSLDVLTNYGYTF
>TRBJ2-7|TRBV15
CATSRDGEQGYEQYF
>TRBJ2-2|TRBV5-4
CASSPEGLARTGELFF
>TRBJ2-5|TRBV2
CASSGMPRETQYF
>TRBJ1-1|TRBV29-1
CSVEGATGAFF
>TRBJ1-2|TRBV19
CASSTTRTGNYGYTF
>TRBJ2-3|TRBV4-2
CASSPERGGTDTQYF
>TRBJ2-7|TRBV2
CASSEVHGGEDYEQYF
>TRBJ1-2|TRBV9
CASSVRPEQGAQTF
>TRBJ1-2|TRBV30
CAWSDGQVGYTF
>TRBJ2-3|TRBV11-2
CASSFTGGAADTQYF
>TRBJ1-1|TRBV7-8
CASSHADKNTEAFF
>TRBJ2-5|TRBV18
CASSFRQGAPGTQYF
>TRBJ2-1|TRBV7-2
CASSPGGREQFF
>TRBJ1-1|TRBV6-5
CASSYRSTGVMTEAFF
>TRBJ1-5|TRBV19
CASSALGQGPNQPQHF
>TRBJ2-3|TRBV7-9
CASSRTGTSGRTDTQYF
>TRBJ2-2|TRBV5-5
CASSTPLAGVRTGELFF
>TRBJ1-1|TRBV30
CAWSVQGHRYTEAFF
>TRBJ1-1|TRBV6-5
CASSYRQGGTEAFF
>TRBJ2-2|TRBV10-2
CAVTGTQNTGELFF
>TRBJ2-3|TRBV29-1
CSVDPSGGFTDTQYF
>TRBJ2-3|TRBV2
CASSDPFSASTDTQYF
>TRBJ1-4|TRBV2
CASSRDVGGEKLFF
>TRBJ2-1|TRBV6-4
CASTLTSGSLNEQFF
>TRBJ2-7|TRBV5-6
CASSFELAEDF